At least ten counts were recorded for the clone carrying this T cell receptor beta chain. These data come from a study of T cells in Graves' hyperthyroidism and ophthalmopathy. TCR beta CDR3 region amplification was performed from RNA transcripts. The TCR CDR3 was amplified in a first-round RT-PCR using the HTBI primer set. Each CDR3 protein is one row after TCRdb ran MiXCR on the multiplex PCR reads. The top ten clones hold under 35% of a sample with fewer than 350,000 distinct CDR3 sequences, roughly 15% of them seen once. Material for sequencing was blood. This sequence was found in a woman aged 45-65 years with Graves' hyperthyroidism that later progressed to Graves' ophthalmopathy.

The CDR3 region has the DNA TGTGCCAGCATGGATCCCCAGGGGAGTTCTCCAAGGGCCGGGGAGCTGTTTTTT. Amino acids: CASMDPQGSSPRAGELFF. The chain joins TRBV12-3 or TRBV12-4 to TRBJ2-2; D perhaps matches TRBD1 (6 bases). The V gene lost 7 bases and the J gene lost 6 bases, with 27 bases spanning the gap. This CDR3 region has 18 residues.